This T cell receptor (beta chain) derives from a study of T-cell memory formation after mild COVID-19. This clonotype was detected only a few times. The trim removed 5 bases at V and 4 bases at J, leaving 4 bases unmatched. Germline V lookup: CDR1 SEHNR, CDR2 FQNEAQ (reference sequence). This CDR3 is built from 14 residues. TCRdb re-derived calls from the 5' RACE reads in MiXCR, one entry per CDR3 protein. In the table there are about 340,000 distinct CDR3 sequences, 10% to 15% of which are singletons. This chain uses TRBV7-9 with TRBJ1-5, with TRBD1 matching over 8 bases. This TCR derives from a man aged 18 to 29 who had mild COVID-19 (a few samples of this study predate the infection). Cell type and time point are not known. Input material: PBMCs or a T cell subset sorted from them (not recorded which). CDR3 sequence: CASSTGQANQPQHF. The CDR3 DNA follows: TGTGCCAGCAGCACGGGACAGGCGAATCAGCCCCAGCATTTT.